This T cell receptor (beta chain) comes out of a study of T cells after somatic rescue of genetic block. Data came from immunoSEQ multiplex PCR; TCRdb stores just in-frame clones and leaves some out. In the table there are some 10,000 clones, over 65% of which are singletons. Trimming removed 6 bases at V and 4 bases at J, with 15 bases between. The CDR3 has 14 amino acids. Germline lookup yields CDR1 SEHNR and CDR2 FQNEAQ (reference sequence). The sequence derives from a boy between 10 and 17 years old. Sequencing was carried out using peripheral blood mononuclear cells (PBMCs). J is TRBJ1-1 and V is TRBV7-9; possibly TRBD1 for D (6 bases). CDR3 sequence: CASSRTGLGTEAFF. Written as DNA, the CDR3 is TGTGCCAGCAGTCGAACAGGGTTGGGCACTGAAGCTTTCTTT.